The 23 T cell receptor beta chains below were found in one sample sequenced in a study of blood T cell repertoires in COVID-19. The method was immunoSEQ multiplex PCR; TCRdb's version includes in-frame clones alone and lacks a portion of them. The sample carries about 170,000 clones, more than 85% recorded once. Material: PBMCs or T cells enriched from blood (not recorded which). The receptor source for this set is a human donor with acute COVID-19. The donor label of this sample is uncertain.

The J gene is TRBJ2-2, the V gene TRBV6-2 or TRBV6-3; TRBD1 matches 8 bases. V shed 6 bases and J 0 bases; nucleotides not matched to a gene: 9. The CDR3 extends over 17 amino acids. Germline CDR1 is MNHEY and CDR2 is SVGEGT. The CDR3 DNA reads as TGTGCCAGCAGCTCAACTTCACAGGGGGCGAACACCGGGGAGCTGTTTTTT. This translates into CASSSTSQGANTGELFF.

The J gene is TRBJ2-3, the V gene TRBV2, with D possibly TRBD2 on 5 matching bases. Germline-derived CDR1 and CDR2 are SNHLY and FYNNEI. The CDR3 consists of 15 residues. The V and J ends lost 3 bases and 2 bases respectively, with 12 bases between them. The CDR3 nucleotides are TGTGCCAGCAGTGACGGGGTAGCTCCCACAGATACGCAGTATTTT. Translating it yields CASSDGVAPTDTQYF.

The gene calls are TRBV4-1 and TRBJ1-5, with 8 bases matching TRBD1. CDR3 length: 16 residues. CDR1 and CDR2 from the germline V gene are MGHRA and YSYEKL. Unmatched junction bases numbered 3, after V lost 1 base and J lost 1 base. The CDR3 reads CASSQGTGSSNQPQHF. The CDR3 DNA reads as TGCGCCAGCAGCCAAGGGACAGGGAGCAGCAATCAGCCCCAGCATTTT.

V gene TRBV4-1 combines with J gene TRBJ2-5, with 12 nucleotides matching TRBD2. V lost 2 bases and J lost 0; bases outside the gene matches: 4. Germline V CDR1 and CDR2: MGHRA, YSYEKL. CDR3 length equals 17 residues. The CDR3 nucleotides read TGCGCCAGCAGCCAACCTACTAGCGGGGGGAACCAAGAGACCCAGTACTTC. Encoded protein: CASSQPTSGGNQETQYF.

This chain joins TRBV5-8 and TRBJ1-2; TRBD1 is a possible D gene (6 bases). Germline V gene sequence: CDR1 SGHTS, CDR2 YDEGEE. CDR3 length: 13 residues. The V end was cut by 6 bases, the J end by 11 bases, with 20 bases between. The CDR3 reads CASKDRFLNDYTF. In DNA, the CDR3 is TGTGCCAGCAAAGACAGGTTCTTAAATGATTACACCTTC.

The genes are TRBV30 and TRBJ1-1; TRBD1 matches at 8 bases. With V trimmed by 8 bases and J by 3 bases, 2 bases remained unmatched. CDR1 and CDR2 from the germline V gene are GTSNPN and SVGIG (reference sequence). This CDR3 is built from 11 residues. The CDR3 DNA reads as TGTGCCGCACAGGGGGACACTGAAGCTTTCTTT. As protein: CAAQGDTEAFF.

The CDR3 nucleotides read TGTGCCTGGAGTGTAATGCGGGGCGGCACAGATACGCAGTATTTT. It specifies CAWSVMRGGTDTQYF. V is TRBV30 and J is TRBJ2-3; TRBD2 might be the D (6 bases). This CDR3 comprises 15 residues. Trimming left V 0 bases short and J 1 base short, with 11 bases between. The germline gives CDR1 GTSNPN, CDR2 SVGIG (reference sequence). Full variable domain (missing parts from reference TRBV30 and TRBJ2-3): SQTIHQWPATLVQPVGSPLSLECTVEGTSNPNLYWYRQAAGRGLQLLFYSVGIGQISSEVPQNLSASRPQDRQFILSSKKLLLSDSGFYLCAWSVMRGGTDTQYFGPGTRLTVL.

The genes are TRBV4-1 and TRBJ1-5, with D maybe TRBD1 (5 bases). The CDR3 runs to 15 residues. Germline V gene sequence: CDR1 MGHRA, CDR2 YSYEKL. V shed 5 bases and J shed 0 bases, with 11 bases lying between them. The CDR3 DNA is TGCGCCAGCAGCTGGGGGGGAGATAGCAATCAGCCCCAGCATTTT. Translated: CASSWGGDSNQPQHF.

This clone has more than one count but fewer than ten. The chain recombines TRBV19 with TRBJ2-2; TRBD1 matches at 7 bases. The CDR3 is 15 residues long. The V gene end was trimmed by 8 bases and the J gene end by 7 bases; junction bases not matched to a gene: 13. CDR1 LNHDA and CDR2 SQIVND come from the germline V gene (reference sequence). The CDR3 protein is CASYDRANTGGELFF. The DNA for the CDR3 is TGTGCCAGTTATGACAGGGCGAACACAGGCGGGGAGCTGTTTTTT.

This clone was picked up a small number of times. The gene calls are TRBV4-2 and TRBJ2-1; possible D gene TRBD1, 6 bases. The V gene's germline CDR1 is LGHNA and CDR2 YNFKEQ. The V and J ends lost 3 bases and 10 bases respectively, with 13 bases between them. This CDR3 has 13 amino acids. Here the CDR3 DNA reads TGTGCCAGCAGCCAGAACAGGGTTGGAGAGCAGTTCTTC. Translation: CASSQNRVGEQFF.

J is TRBJ1-4 and V is TRBV4-2; D gene uncertain. Germline CDR1 LGHNA, CDR2 YNFKEQ. The CDR3 is made up of 15 amino acids. V lost 4 bases and J lost 3, with 12 bases in between. The CDR3 loop is CASSPNVGSNEKLFF. CDR3 DNA: TGTGCCAGCAGCCCTAACGTCGGTTCTAATGAAAAACTGTTTTTT.

J is TRBJ1-6 and V is TRBV11-2; TRBD1 matches at 8 bases. The CDR3 is 14 amino acids. The trim removed 5 bases at V and 8 bases at J, leaving 5 bases unmatched. Germline V gene data show CDR1 as SGHAT and CDR2 as FQNNGV. This CDR3 reads CASSLGQGHSPLHF. The CDR3, as DNA: TGTGCCAGCAGCCTAGGACAGGGCCATTCACCCCTCCACTTT.

The V gene is TRBV2, the J gene TRBJ1-1; TRBD1 agrees at 8 bases. V shed 5 bases, J shed 4 bases, and the junction held 6 bases outside the gene matches. Germline assignment: CDR1 SNHLY and CDR2 FYNNEI. The CDR3 loop spans 14 amino acids. The CDR3 region has the DNA TGTGCCAGCAGTACGACAGGGGCGGGCACTGAAGCTTTCTTT. Translation gives CASSTTGAGTEAFF.

The chain employs TRBV27 and TRBJ2-1, with 10 bases lining up with TRBD2. CDR3 length: 16 residues. Trimming cost V 5 bases and J 8 bases; bases outside gene matches: 12. CDR1 is MNHEY, CDR2 SMNVEV, per germline (reference sequence). The CDR3 here is CASSADGGLASDEQFF. The CDR3 coding sequence is TGTGCCAGCAGTGCGGATGGGGGACTAGCGAGCGATGAGCAGTTCTTC.

The V call is TRBV7-8, the J call TRBJ2-1; a possible D gene is TRBD1 (5 bases). CDR1 and CDR2 (germline): SGHVS, FQNEAQ. CDR3 length: 14 amino acids. V was trimmed by 5 bases and J by 5 bases, leaving 13 bases between them. CDR3 sequence (DNA): TGTGCCAGCAGCCCCGGGCAGGGTCACAATGAGCAGTTCTTC. Amino acid sequence: CASSPGQGHNEQFF.

The chain carries TRBV4-3 and TRBJ1-2; no firm D call. CDR1 and CDR2 from the germline V gene are LGHNA and YSLEER. CDR3 length: 15 residues. The germline V and J ends were trimmed by 0 bases and 7 bases, with 15 bases remaining between them. CDR3 region: CASSQDSGGWSGYTF. In DNA, the CDR3 is TGCGCCAGCAGCCAAGATAGTGGAGGGTGGAGTGGCTACACCTTC.

The chain combines TRBV24-1 with TRBJ1-2; the D is unclear. V was pared by 3 bases and J by 4 bases, with 8 bases between. Germline loops: CDR1 KGHDR, CDR2 SFDVKD. The length of the CDR3 is 13 residues. As DNA, the CDR3 is TGTGCCACCAGTGATCCTGTGAGCTATGGCTACACCTTC. It codes for CATSDPVSYGYTF.

In this sample, this clone turned up once. This chain uses TRBV30 with TRBJ1-6; D gene unclear. This CDR3 contains 13 residues. Trimming left V 0 bases short and J 7 bases short, with 7 bases between. Germline CDR1 is GTSNPN and CDR2 is SVGIG (reference sequence). CDR3 sequence reads: CAWSVQSNSPLHF. CDR3 in DNA: TGTGCCTGGAGTGTACAGTCCAATTCACCCCTCCACTTT.

The chain has TRBV5-8 and TRBJ2-5; 8 bases line up with TRBD2. The CDR3 consists of 15 residues. The germline CDR1 and CDR2 sequences are SGHTS and YDEGEE. Trimming cost V 7 bases and J 0 bases; bases outside gene matches: 8. CDR3 sequence: CASPASGGYQETQYF. The CDR3 DNA reads as TGTGCCAGCCCTGCCAGCGGGGGATACCAAGAGACCCAGTACTTC.

This chain links TRBV19 with TRBJ2-1; D call uncertain. The germline V and J ends were trimmed by 2 bases and 0 bases, with 8 bases remaining between them. Germline V gene sequence: CDR1 LNHDA, CDR2 SQIVND (reference sequence). The CDR3 has 15 amino acids. The CDR3 sequence: CASSITWSSYNEQFF. The CDR3, as DNA: TGTGCCAGTAGTATAACCTGGAGCTCCTACAATGAGCAGTTCTTC.

The chain links TRBV24-1 to TRBJ2-1; perhaps TRBD2 as D (6 bases). The V and J ends lost 4 bases and 12 bases respectively, with 21 bases between them. From germline, CDR1 is KGHDR and CDR2 SFDVKD. The CDR3 consists of 15 residues. CDR3 bases: TGTGCCACCAGTGAGGCTGGGGGAACGAGGGGAGGGCAGTTCTTC. Amino acid sequence: CATSEAGGTRGGQFF.

The genes are TRBV10-2 and TRBJ2-6, with D possibly being TRBD1 (5 bases). CDR1 and CDR2 from the germline V gene are WSHSY and SAAADI. With 0 bases removed from V and 4 bases from J, the gap between germline ends came to 7 bases. The CDR3 spans 15 residues. CDR3 sequence: CASSESKGGANVLTF. The CDR3, as DNA: TGCGCCAGCAGTGAGTCGAAGGGGGGGGCCAACGTCCTGACTTTC.

The chain couples TRBV6-5 to TRBJ1-5, with D unclear. This CDR3 comprises 12 residues. Germline values: CDR1 MNHEY, CDR2 SVGAGI. The V end was cut by 6 bases, the J end by 0 bases, with 3 bases between. CDR3 loop: CASSHSNQPQHF. DNA for the CDR3: TGTGCCAGCAGCCATAGCAATCAGCCCCAGCATTTT.